This T cell receptor (beta chain) was found in a study of identical twins. Germline CDR1 and CDR2: KGHSH and LQKENI. The V gene end was trimmed by 3 bases and the J gene end by 2 bases; junction bases not matched to a gene: 10. The CDR3 runs 17 residues. Each CDR3 protein is one row after TCRdb ran MiXCR on the 5' RACE reads. There are about 470,000 distinct CDR3 sequences in the sample; 20% to 25% occur only once, and just under 3% lies in the top ten. This sample was shared with a second study, whose subject was T cells expressing NK-cell markers. Turning to that study: The TCR beta repertoires originated in sorted CD3+CD56+NKG2C+, CD3+CD56+NKG2C- and CD3+CD56-NKG2C+ T cells.

This chain connects TRBV18 to TRBJ2-7; 10 bases are shared with TRBD1. The sequence was obtained from a woman between 18 and 29 years old in good health. The sequenced sample consisted of CD4+ T cells sorted from blood. The CDR3 region is CASSPVVGQGVTYEQYF. CDR3 bases: TGTGCCAGCTCACCGGTGGTAGGACAGGGGGTTACCTACGAGCAGTACTTC.